These 9 T cell receptor beta chains were all obtained from the same sample, sequenced in a study of OX40 agonist ivuxolimab in advanced cancers. Clones were read by immunoSEQ multiplex PCR, and TCRdb kept only the in-frame ones, dropping some. Of around 74,000 clones detected, approximately 85% appear once; the ten largest clones hold roughly 5.5%. Sequenced material: CD4+ or CD8+ T cells sorted from blood, taken in a trial of the OX40 agonist ivuxolimab. These receptors all stem from an adult with an advanced solid tumor such as melanoma, head and neck, liver or kidney cancer.

V and J are TRBV14 and TRBJ2-7; perhaps D is TRBD1 or TRBD2 (5 bases each). V shed 1 base and J shed 3 bases, with 16 bases lying between them. The CDR3 is 16 residues long. CDR1 and CDR2 from the germline V gene are SGHDN and FVKESK. The CDR3 DNA is TGTGCCAGCAGCCAAGTCCGGGACCAGGTGGGCTACGAGCAGTACTTC. This translates into CASSQVRDQVGYEQYF.

The chain joins TRBV5-8 to TRBJ1-1; 7 nucleotides align to TRBD1. The germline V gene encodes CDR1 SGHTS and CDR2 YDEGEE. V shed 0 bases and J 11 bases; nucleotides not matched to a gene: 10. This CDR3 comprises 14 residues. In DNA form, the CDR3 reads TGTGCCAGCAGCTTGGCGAGTGCGACAGGGAAGGCTTTCTTT. Its protein is CASSLASATGKAFF.

The rearrangement joins TRBV2 to TRBJ1-5; 11 bases fit TRBD1. Germline CDR1 SNHLY, CDR2 FYNNEI. This CDR3 is built from 14 residues. Unmatched junction bases numbered 2, after V lost 5 bases and J lost 5 bases. The CDR3 nucleotides are TGTGCCAGCAGTTGGGACAGGGGGTATCAGCCCCAGCATTTT. Protein product: CASSWDRGYQPQHF.

This chain's CDR3 is CASAERAEAFF. Written as DNA, the CDR3 is TGTGCCAGCGCAGAAAGGGCTGAAGCTTTCTTT. This sequence joins TRBV5-8 and TRBJ1-1; no reliable D call. The ends were cut back, 7 bases at V and 6 bases at J, with 10 bases in the middle. Looked up from germline, CDR1 is SGHTS and CDR2 is YDEGEE. This CDR3 contains 11 residues.

This clone has just one count. The junction differs from germline at one of its ends, possibly a read error. The chain combines TRBV7-3 with TRBJ2-7; no reliable D call. CDR3 length: 12 amino acids. The germline CDR1 and CDR2 sequences are SGHTA and FQGTGA. The CDR3 region is CASSLTRVEQYF. The CDR3 bases are TGTGCCAGCAGCTTAACCCGAGTCGAGCAGTATTTC.

CDR3 sequence reads: CASSRRQGGRGNTEAFF. CDR3 DNA sequence: TGTGCCAGCAGCAGGAGACAGGGAGGGAGGGGGAACACTGAAGCTTTCTTT. The chain combines TRBV14 with TRBJ1-1; the match to TRBD1 covers 7 bases. The germline V gene encodes CDR1 SGHDN and CDR2 FVKESK. The CDR3 is made up of 17 amino acids. J lost 1 base, V lost 5 bases, and 13 bases had no gene match.

The J gene is TRBJ2-2, the V gene TRBV4-2, with TRBD2 identical over 10 bases. The CDR3 is 17 amino acids. Looked up from germline, CDR1 is LGHNA and CDR2 is YNFKEQ. Germline trimming cut 3 bases from V and 3 bases from J; bases unmatched to any gene: 7. The CDR3 here is CASSQPAGGRDTGELFF. In nucleotides, the CDR3 is TGTGCCAGCAGCCAGCCAGCGGGGGGGCGGGACACCGGGGAGCTGTTTTTT.

The J gene is TRBJ2-7, the V gene TRBV4-3; 8 bases map to TRBD2. CDR1 and CDR2 (germline): LGHNA, YSLEER. Trimming removed 4 bases from V and 3 bases from J; junction bases left unmatched: 8. The CDR3 is 15 residues long. The CDR3 coding sequence is TGCGCCAGCAGCCCCGGACTAGCTATAAACTACGAGCAGTACTTC. Translating gives CASSPGLAINYEQYF.

This sequence joins TRBV5-8 and TRBJ1-2; 9 positions agree with TRBD1. The CDR3 has 13 residues. V was clipped by 4 bases and J by 5 bases; unmatched bases: 3. The germline V gene encodes CDR1 SGHTS and CDR2 YDEGEE. The CDR3 DNA reads as TGTGCCAGCAGCCCGGACAGGGGTTATGGCTACACCTTC. Protein sequence: CASSPDRGYGYTF.